This T cell receptor beta chain was documented in a study of response to subunit inactivated influenza vaccine. As to this clonotype: One base away lies a much larger clone, so this may be a sequencing read error.

TCRdb reprocessed the RT-PCR reads with MiXCR, giving one entry per CDR3 protein. The table lists approximately 680,000 distinct CDR3 sequences, 15% to 18% of them singletons, with under 14% in the top ten. The sample was PBMCs from blood, taken 12 days after vaccination. This receptor was identified in a middle-aged man who received an inactivated influenza vaccine.

Here the CDR3 DNA reads TGTGCCAGCAGCACACCAGGCGGGAGGGCCTACGAGCAGTACTTC. It codes for CASSTPGGRAYEQYF. V and J are TRBV28 and TRBJ2-7; TRBD2 agrees at 9 bases. This CDR3 spans 15 amino acids. CDR1 is MDHEN and CDR2 is SYDVKM in the germline V gene. V shed 6 bases, J shed 2 bases, and the junction held 8 bases outside the gene matches.